These T cell receptor beta chains were read from a single sample in a study of cytomegalovirus exposure and HLA in healthy donors. Clones were read by immunoSEQ multiplex PCR, and TCRdb kept only the in-frame ones, dropping some. The top ten hold less than 2% of the sample, which has some 150,000 clones, about 8.9% seen once. Sequencing was performed on PBMCs. Every receptor here comes from a man aged 50-59 years in good health and CMV-seronegative. CDR3s include the opening cysteine and the closing phenylalanine or tryptophan. A D gene is named only where the DNA matches it firmly. A row's size may be missing; if present it is once, few, many or a size class.

clone size | D gene | J gene | V gene | CDR3 protein | CDR3 DNA
few | - | TRBJ2-7 | TRBV7-7 | CASSRGPRDTYEQYF | TGTGCTAGCAGCCGGGGACCCAGGGACACCTACGAGCAGTACTTC
- | - | TRBJ2-7 | TRBV2 | CASSMGPGASYEQYF | TGTGCCAGCAGTATGGGGCCAGGGGCTTCCTACGAGCAGTACTTC
- | - | TRBJ2-7 | TRBV27 | CASSSGGPPSYEQYF | TGTGCCAGCAGCTCGGGGGGCCCTCCATCCTACGAGCAGTACTTC
- | - | TRBJ1-5 | TRBV6-1 | CASSEASVRDNQPQHF | TGTGCCAGCAGTGAAGCTAGCGTCCGGGACAATCAGCCCCAGCATTTT
few | - | TRBJ2-1 | TRBV2 | CASSMDTIDEQFF | TGTGCCAGCAGTATGGACACAATCGATGAGCAGTTCTTC
- | TRBD1 | TRBJ1-5 | TRBV6-1 | CASSKDRDGQPQHF | TGTGCCAGCAGCAAGGACAGGGATGGTCAGCCCCAGCATTTT
few | - | TRBJ1-1 | TRBV5-6 | CASSPQGQGAFF | TGTGCCAGCAGCCCGCAGGGGCAGGGAGCTTTCTTT
- | - | TRBJ2-3 | TRBV16 | CASAPQDTQYF | TGTGCCAGCGCTCCACAAGATACGCAGTATTTT
once | TRBD2 | TRBJ2-3 | TRBV19 | CASRTSGRADTQYF | TGTGCCAGTCGGACTAGCGGGAGGGCAGATACGCAGTATTTT
few | TRBD2 | TRBJ2-3 | TRBV6-4 | CASSPEGLAGGVDTQYF | TGTGCCAGCAGTCCCGAGGGACTAGCGGGAGGGGTAGATACGCAGTATTTT
few | - | TRBJ2-4 | TRBV19 | CASSIGRGETKNIQYF | TGTGCCAGTAGTATCGGGCGGGGTGAAACCAAAAACATTCAGTACTTC
few | TRBD2 | TRBJ2-7 | TRBV7-2 | CASSLRLAGGLYEQYF | TGTGCCAGCAGCTTAAGACTAGCGGGAGGATTATACGAGCAGTACTTC